The rows below give T cell receptor beta chains drawn from one sample of a study of T-cell reconstitution after alpha-beta-depleted transplantation in children. TCRdb analysed the PCR reads with MiXCR anew, one entry per CDR3 protein. Of 500,000 or so distinct CDR3 sequences listed, 30% to 35% are singletons. The specimen was PBMCs from the stem cell graft donor, collected from the stem cell graft. These TCRs come from a human donor who donated a stem cell graft to a child with aplastic anemia. CDR3s include the opening cysteine and the closing phenylalanine or tryptophan. Fields, in order: D gene, J gene, CDR3 length, V gene, clone size, CDR3 protein, CDR3 DNA. A D gene is named only where the DNA matches it firmly. Part of the rows lack a size; the others show once, few, many or a class for expanded clones.

D gene: NA; J gene: TRBJ1-6; CDR3 length: 9; V gene: TRBV27; clone size: many; CDR3 protein: CAPYSPLHF; CDR3 DNA: TGTGCCCCCTATTCACCCCTCCACTTT
D gene: TRBD1; J gene: TRBJ1-2; CDR3 length: 14; V gene: TRBV6-2/TRBV6-3; clone size: NA; CDR3 protein: CASIPTGVSDGYTF; CDR3 DNA: TGTGCCAGCATCCCGACAGGGGTCTCGGATGGCTACACCTTC
D gene: NA; J gene: TRBJ2-4; CDR3 length: 14; V gene: TRBV12-3/TRBV12-4; clone size: NA; CDR3 protein: CASSLAGTRNIQYF; CDR3 DNA: TGTGCCAGCAGTTTAGCCGGGACACGCAACATTCAGTACTTC
D gene: NA; J gene: TRBJ1-4; CDR3 length: 16; V gene: TRBV6-1; clone size: NA; CDR3 protein: CASSRSQGSTNEKLFF; CDR3 DNA: TGTGCCAGCAGCCGATCACAGGGATCGACTAATGAAAAACTGTTTTTT
D gene: NA; J gene: TRBJ1-1; CDR3 length: 13; V gene: TRBV20-1; clone size: NA; CDR3 protein: CSARRVMNTEAFF; CDR3 DNA: TGCAGTGCCAGACGGGTAATGAACACTGAAGCTTTCTTT
D gene: NA; J gene: TRBJ2-5; CDR3 length: 12; V gene: TRBV29-1; clone size: NA; CDR3 protein: CSVEEFQETQYF; CDR3 DNA: TGCAGCGTTGAAGAGTTTCAAGAGACCCAGTACTTC
D gene: NA; J gene: TRBJ1-2; CDR3 length: 14; V gene: TRBV10-2; clone size: NA; CDR3 protein: CASSESPAWQGYTF; CDR3 DNA: TGCGCCAGCAGTGAGTCCCCAGCTTGGCAAGGCTACACCTTC
D gene: NA; J gene: TRBJ2-1; CDR3 length: 14; V gene: TRBV29-1; clone size: few; CDR3 protein: CSVDFGHTYNEQFF; CDR3 DNA: TGCAGCGTTGACTTCGGGCACACCTACAATGAGCAGTTCTTC
D gene: NA; J gene: TRBJ2-1; CDR3 length: 12; V gene: TRBV11-2; clone size: NA; CDR3 protein: CASSLGFNEQFF; CDR3 DNA: TGTGCCAGCAGCTTAGGTTTCAATGAGCAGTTCTTC
D gene: TRBD2; J gene: TRBJ2-3; CDR3 length: 15; V gene: TRBV12-3/TRBV12-4; clone size: NA; CDR3 protein: CASSLSGSRRITQYF; CDR3 DNA: TGTGCCAGCAGTTTGAGCGGGAGTAGACGGATCACGCAGTATTTT
D gene: NA; J gene: TRBJ1-4; CDR3 length: 15; V gene: TRBV10-3; clone size: NA; CDR3 protein: CAISDRGTTNEKLFF; CDR3 DNA: TGTGCCATCAGTGATCGGGGGACAACTAATGAAAAACTGTTTTTT
D gene: NA; J gene: TRBJ1-1; CDR3 length: 15; V gene: TRBV5-5; clone size: NA; CDR3 protein: CASNLGRGLNTEAFF; CDR3 DNA: TGTGCCAGCAATCTTGGACGGGGGCTGAACACTGAAGCTTTCTTT
D gene: NA; J gene: TRBJ2-7; CDR3 length: 12; V gene: TRBV5-1; clone size: NA; CDR3 protein: CASSSSLDEQYF; CDR3 DNA: TGCGCCAGCAGCTCGTCTTTGGACGAGCAGTACTTC
D gene: NA; J gene: TRBJ2-5; CDR3 length: 13; V gene: TRBV7-2; clone size: NA; CDR3 protein: CASSLTRRETQYF; CDR3 DNA: TGTGCCAGCAGCCTGACTAGACGAGAGACCCAGTACTTC
D gene: NA; J gene: TRBJ1-1; CDR3 length: 12; V gene: TRBV29-1; clone size: NA; CDR3 protein: CSVAATNTEAFF; CDR3 DNA: TGCAGCGTTGCCGCCACGAACACTGAAGCTTTCTTT
D gene: TRBD2; J gene: TRBJ2-7; CDR3 length: 15; V gene: TRBV27; clone size: NA; CDR3 protein: CASSRLGTSGTKQYF; CDR3 DNA: TGTGCCAGCAGCCGCCTCGGGACTAGCGGGACGAAGCAGTACTTC
D gene: NA; J gene: TRBJ1-3; CDR3 length: 17; V gene: TRBV27; clone size: NA; CDR3 protein: CASSFRHGGNSGNTIYF; CDR3 DNA: TGTGCCAGCAGTTTCAGACATGGGGGTAACTCTGGAAACACCATATATTTT
D gene: NA; J gene: TRBJ1-6; CDR3 length: 13; V gene: TRBV5-1; clone size: NA; CDR3 protein: CASSPADNSPLHF; CDR3 DNA: TGCGCCAGCAGCCCGGCAGATAATTCACCCCTCCACTTT
D gene: NA; J gene: TRBJ1-3; CDR3 length: 16; V gene: TRBV6-1; clone size: few; CDR3 protein: CASKPPGITSGNTIYF; CDR3 DNA: TGTGCCAGCAAGCCTCCCGGGATCACCTCTGGAAACACCATATATTTT
D gene: TRBD2; J gene: TRBJ2-1; CDR3 length: 14; V gene: TRBV4-3; clone size: few; CDR3 protein: CASSSGRLWNEQFF; CDR3 DNA: TGCGCCAGTAGTAGCGGGAGATTGTGGAATGAGCAGTTCTTC
D gene: NA; J gene: TRBJ2-1; CDR3 length: 15; V gene: TRBV18; clone size: few; CDR3 protein: CASSPLAGESNEQFF; CDR3 DNA: TGTGCCAGCTCACCACTCGCAGGGGAGAGTAATGAGCAGTTCTTC
D gene: TRBD1; J gene: TRBJ2-4; CDR3 length: 14; V gene: TRBV5-1; clone size: NA; CDR3 protein: CASSLGTGMSIQYF; CDR3 DNA: TGCGCCAGCAGCTTAGGGACAGGGATGTCCATTCAGTACTTC
D gene: TRBD1; J gene: TRBJ2-3; CDR3 length: 18; V gene: TRBV9; clone size: few; CDR3 protein: CASSVAIVWGTETDTQYF; CDR3 DNA: TGTGCCAGCAGCGTAGCGATAGTCTGGGGGACAGAGACAGATACGCAGTATTTT
D gene: TRBD2; J gene: TRBJ2-1; CDR3 length: 15; V gene: TRBV20-1; clone size: few; CDR3 protein: CSAPTSGLDGDEQFF; CDR3 DNA: TGCAGTGCCCCGACTAGCGGGCTTGACGGGGATGAGCAGTTCTTC
D gene: NA; J gene: TRBJ2-3; CDR3 length: 16; V gene: TRBV7-7; clone size: NA; CDR3 protein: CASSLNPSFDTDTQYF; CDR3 DNA: TGTGCCAGCAGCTTAAACCCTAGCTTCGACACAGATACGCAGTATTTT
D gene: TRBD1; J gene: TRBJ2-7; CDR3 length: 15; V gene: TRBV9; clone size: NA; CDR3 protein: CASSASPGQIYEQYF; CDR3 DNA: TGTGCCAGCAGCGCTAGCCCGGGACAGATCTACGAGCAGTACTTC
D gene: NA; J gene: TRBJ2-1; CDR3 length: 15; V gene: TRBV9; clone size: NA; CDR3 protein: CASSKDKYSYNEQFF; CDR3 DNA: TGTGCCAGCAGTAAAGACAAGTATAGCTACAATGAGCAGTTCTTC
D gene: TRBD1; J gene: TRBJ2-1; CDR3 length: 15; V gene: TRBV19; clone size: NA; CDR3 protein: CASSISRGSYNEQFF; CDR3 DNA: TGTGCCAGTAGTATCAGCAGGGGGTCCTACAATGAGCAGTTCTTC
D gene: NA; J gene: TRBJ2-4; CDR3 length: 15; V gene: TRBV6-2/TRBV6-3; clone size: few; CDR3 protein: CASSYSDVAKNIQYF; CDR3 DNA: TGTGCCAGCAGTTACTCGGACGTAGCCAAAAACATTCAGTACTTC
D gene: NA; J gene: TRBJ2-1; CDR3 length: 12; V gene: TRBV20-1; clone size: NA; CDR3 protein: CSARAPYNEQFF; CDR3 DNA: TGCAGTGCTAGGGCACCCTACAATGAGCAGTTCTTC
D gene: NA; J gene: TRBJ1-5; CDR3 length: 16; V gene: TRBV7-2; clone size: NA; CDR3 protein: CASSLAAGTAPQPQHF; CDR3 DNA: TGTGCCAGCAGCTTAGCCGCCGGGACCGCCCCTCAGCCCCAGCATTTT
D gene: TRBD1; J gene: TRBJ2-2; CDR3 length: 15; V gene: TRBV6-1; clone size: NA; CDR3 protein: CASSQDRLNTGELFF; CDR3 DNA: TGTGCCAGCAGTCAGGACAGGCTCAACACCGGGGAGCTGTTTTTT
D gene: NA; J gene: TRBJ2-4; CDR3 length: 12; V gene: TRBV29-1; clone size: few; CDR3 protein: CSVEETLNIQYF; CDR3 DNA: TGCAGCGTTGAAGAGACTCTAAACATTCAGTACTTC
D gene: NA; J gene: TRBJ2-1; CDR3 length: 19; V gene: TRBV20-1; clone size: few; CDR3 protein: CSAIQKGITGVVSYNEQFF; CDR3 DNA: TGCAGTGCTATTCAAAAGGGGATAACTGGGGTCGTCTCCTACAATGAGCAGTTCTTC
D gene: NA; J gene: TRBJ1-1; CDR3 length: 13; V gene: TRBV29-1; clone size: few; CDR3 protein: CSVEEAWNTEAFF; CDR3 DNA: TGCAGCGTTGAAGAGGCCTGGAACACTGAAGCTTTCTTT
D gene: TRBD2; J gene: TRBJ2-2; CDR3 length: 17; V gene: TRBV11-2; clone size: few; CDR3 protein: CASSLEALAGNTGELFF; CDR3 DNA: TGTGCCAGCAGCTTAGAGGCGCTAGCGGGGAACACCGGGGAGCTGTTTTTT
D gene: NA; J gene: TRBJ1-4; CDR3 length: 15; V gene: TRBV25-1; clone size: NA; CDR3 protein: CASLSNRDPNEKLFF; CDR3 DNA: TGTGCCAGCTTATCTAACCGGGACCCTAATGAAAAACTGTTTTTT
D gene: NA; J gene: TRBJ1-5; CDR3 length: 16; V gene: TRBV18; clone size: few; CDR3 protein: CASSPPFQDGIQPQHF; CDR3 DNA: TGTGCCAGCTCACCACCTTTTCAGGACGGAATTCAGCCCCAGCATTTT
D gene: TRBD1; J gene: TRBJ2-3; CDR3 length: 15; V gene: TRBV7-2; clone size: few; CDR3 protein: CASSFIDRAVDTQYF; CDR3 DNA: TGTGCCAGCAGCTTTATCGACAGGGCCGTAGATACGCAGTATTTT
D gene: NA; J gene: TRBJ1-5; CDR3 length: 16; V gene: TRBV15; clone size: NA; CDR3 protein: CATSRDSGGVHQPQHF; CDR3 DNA: TGTGCCACCAGCAGAGATTCGGGCGGGGTCCATCAGCCCCAGCATTTT
D gene: NA; J gene: TRBJ1-6; CDR3 length: 12; V gene: TRBV7-2; clone size: NA; CDR3 protein: CASSLGGSPLHF; CDR3 DNA: TGTGCCAGCAGCTTGGGGGGATCACCCCTCCACTTT
D gene: NA; J gene: TRBJ2-7; CDR3 length: 15; V gene: TRBV6-2/TRBV6-3; clone size: few; CDR3 protein: CASRESGTSSYEQYF; CDR3 DNA: TGTGCCAGCAGGGAGAGCGGAACCAGCTCCTACGAGCAGTACTTC
D gene: NA; J gene: TRBJ1-2; CDR3 length: 12; V gene: TRBV12-2; clone size: NA; CDR3 protein: CASRLARNGYTF; CDR3 DNA: TGTGCAAGTCGCTTAGCAAGGAATGGCTACACCTTC
D gene: TRBD1; J gene: TRBJ1-5; CDR3 length: 13; V gene: TRBV6-2/TRBV6-3; clone size: few; CDR3 protein: CATEDRAHQPQHF; CDR3 DNA: TGTGCCACCGAAGACAGGGCCCATCAGCCCCAGCATTTT
D gene: NA; J gene: TRBJ1-2; CDR3 length: 14; V gene: TRBV5-1; clone size: NA; CDR3 protein: CASSLDDPRYGYTF; CDR3 DNA: TGCGCCAGCAGCTTGGACGATCCTCGTTATGGCTACACCTTC
D gene: NA; J gene: TRBJ2-1; CDR3 length: 13; V gene: TRBV7-2; clone size: few; CDR3 protein: CASRPDYLNEQFF; CDR3 DNA: TGTGCCAGCAGGCCCGACTATCTCAATGAGCAGTTCTTC
D gene: NA; J gene: TRBJ2-7; CDR3 length: 13; V gene: TRBV20-1; clone size: few; CDR3 protein: CSAQDSVAYEQYF; CDR3 DNA: TGCAGTGCTCAAGACTCCGTGGCCTACGAGCAGTACTTC
D gene: NA; J gene: TRBJ2-1; CDR3 length: 14; V gene: TRBV20-1; clone size: few; CDR3 protein: CSARDRTGQIVQFF; CDR3 DNA: TGCAGTGCTAGAGATCGTACAGGCCAGATCGTGCAGTTCTTC
D gene: TRBD1; J gene: TRBJ2-7; CDR3 length: 14; V gene: TRBV18; clone size: NA; CDR3 protein: CASSPVPGQVEQYF; CDR3 DNA: TGTGCCAGCTCACCCGTCCCGGGACAGGTCGAGCAGTACTTC
D gene: NA; J gene: TRBJ2-1; CDR3 length: 16; V gene: TRBV5-4; clone size: NA; CDR3 protein: CASSSELAEGNNEQFF; CDR3 DNA: TGTGCCAGCAGCTCCGAACTAGCAGAGGGGAATAATGAGCAGTTCTTC
D gene: NA; J gene: TRBJ1-2; CDR3 length: 13; V gene: TRBV7-2; clone size: few; CDR3 protein: CASSLRSGDGYTF; CDR3 DNA: TGTGCCAGCAGCTTACGTTCGGGGGACGGCTACACCTTC